Listed below are T cell receptor beta chains from one sample, sequenced in a study of Graves' ophthalmopathy and Graves' hyperthyroidism. TCRdb reprocessed the multiplex PCR reads with MiXCR, giving one entry per CDR3 protein. This table holds fewer than 350,000 distinct CDR3 sequences, roughly 17% found once. The sequencing input was peripheral blood. These receptors were taken from an adult man with Graves' ophthalmopathy. CDR3s include the opening cysteine and the closing phenylalanine or tryptophan. Fields, in order: J gene, clone size, V gene, CDR3 protein. Clone size, where shown, is once, few, many, or a class for clones that have expanded.

J: TRBJ1-2
size: -
V: TRBV6-2/TRBV6-3
CDR3: CASNEGGAIGSPF

J: TRBJ2-5
size: many
V: TRBV4-1
CDR3: CASSQGVTRAETQYF

J: TRBJ2-7
size: many
V: TRBV3-1
CDR3: CASSQGPHAGATYEQYF

J: TRBJ1-6
size: few
V: TRBV27
CDR3: CASSFPSSPLHF

J: TRBJ2-2
size: -
V: TRBV6-2/TRBV6-3
CDR3: CASSYETSGSNTGELFF

J: TRBJ2-7
size: -
V: TRBV11-2
CDR3: CASSLDQTPTGGLANYEQYF

J: TRBJ1-5
size: many
V: TRBV20-1
CDR3: CSARDPGPEHRNQPQHF

J: TRBJ2-2
size: many
V: TRBV2
CDR3: CASSEPLAANTGELFF

J: TRBJ2-7
size: many
V: TRBV12-3/TRBV12-4
CDR3: CASSQLRGRGGSYEQYF

J: TRBJ1-5
size: many
V: TRBV12-3/TRBV12-4
CDR3: CASSWTGENQPQHF

J: TRBJ1-6
size: many
V: TRBV3-1
CDR3: CASSGPDSLRSPLHF

J: TRBJ2-7
size: many
V: TRBV6-5
CDR3: CASSYGVITGAYEQYF

J: TRBJ1-2
size: many
V: TRBV6-1
CDR3: CASSPATGSYGYTF

J: TRBJ1-1
size: many
V: TRBV6-2/TRBV6-3
CDR3: CASTRWQGSRDTEAFF

J: TRBJ2-7
size: many
V: TRBV5-1
CDR3: CASSLFVGSVSYEQYF

J: TRBJ2-7
size: -
V: TRBV7-2
CDR3: CASSLVGVSSYEQYF

J: TRBJ2-5
size: many
V: TRBV7-3
CDR3: CASSSTGRGQETQYF

J: TRBJ1-2
size: -
V: TRBV18
CDR3: CASSPREGDYGYTF

J: TRBJ1-1
size: many
V: TRBV20-1
CDR3: CSARDLDGGGNTEAFF

J: TRBJ2-5
size: many
V: TRBV6-1
CDR3: CASTPHQGGEETQYF

J: TRBJ2-2
size: many
V: TRBV9
CDR3: CASSTQGGRPTGELFF

J: TRBJ2-7
size: -
V: TRBV28
CDR3: CASSLLTGGSYEQYF

J: TRBJ2-2
size: few
V: TRBV3-1
CDR3: CASSHSGGGLRIANTGELFF

J: TRBJ1-5
size: many
V: TRBV18
CDR3: CASSPLRGPDQPQHF

J: TRBJ1-5
size: -
V: TRBV28
CDR3: CASSDTGDNQPQHF

J: TRBJ2-7
size: many
V: TRBV7-2
CDR3: CASSSPRSVSYEQYF

J: TRBJ1-3
size: many
V: TRBV19
CDR3: CASKQGAGNTIYF